The 3 T cell receptor beta chains below were found in one sample sequenced in a study of cytomegalovirus exposure and HLA in healthy donors. The PCR contained 60 Vbeta and 13 Jbeta primers. TCRdb keeps only in-frame clones here, not all; method: immunoSEQ multiplex PCR. The specimen's table records 140,000 to 150,000 clones. The sample comprised PBMCs. These receptors were taken from a male donor in good health and CMV-seronegative.

The rearrangement uses TRBV2 and TRBJ2-1; D not resolved. Trimming removed 10 bases from V and 9 bases from J, with 10 bases in between. The CDR3 length is 10 residues. Germline-derived CDR1 and CDR2 are SNHLY and FYNNEI. The CDR3 is CATGEREQFF. The CDR3 DNA reads as TGTGCCACCGGAGAACGTGAGCAGTTCTTC. Variable domain in full (rest from reference TRBV2 and TRBJ2-1): EPEVTQTPSHQVTQMGQEVILRCVPISNHLYFYWYRQILGQKVEFLVSFYNNEISEKSEIFDDQFSVERPDGSNFTLKIRSTKLEDSAMYFCATGEREQFFGPGTRLTVL.

The chain joins TRBV5-1 to TRBJ1-1; 9 positions match TRBD1. The CDR3 runs 14 residues. Germline CDR1 reads SGHRS; CDR2 reads YFSETQ. V trimming: 4 bases; J trimming: 0 bases; junction bases outside the gene matches: 1. The CDR3 coding sequence is TGCGCCAGCAGCGGGGACAGGGTGAACACTGAAGCTTTCTTT. Protein: CASSGDRVNTEAFF.

V gene TRBV30 combines with J gene TRBJ1-1; no reliable D call. Trimming took 2 bases from V and 7 from J, leaving 8 bases between them. The V gene's germline CDR1 is GTSNPN and CDR2 SVGIG (reference sequence). The CDR3 totals 11 residues. The CDR3 DNA is TGTGCCTGGAGTTCCCGGTTTGAAGCTTTCTTT. Amino acids: CAWSSRFEAFF.